These 22 T cell receptor beta chains were sequenced from one sample in a study of shared clonotypes between healthy human individuals. Using immunoSEQ multiplex PCR, the repertoire was profiled, and TCRdb retains in-frame clones only, with some absent. The table lists about 1 million clones, under 80% of them singletons. The sequenced sample was memory CD4+ T cells sorted from blood. The subset is: CD45RA-negative fraction. These receptors all come from a man aged 18 to 30 in good health.

This chain uses TRBV25-1 with TRBJ2-2; the D gene could be TRBD1 or TRBD2 (5 bases each). This CDR3 contains 17 residues. Germline V gives CDR1 MGHDK, CDR2 SYGVNS. V lost 4 bases and J 2 bases, leaving 17 bases between the germline ends. The CDR3 nucleotides read TGTGCCAGCAGTGCTACAAAACCGGGACGCAACACCGGGGAGCTGTTTTTT. Protein sequence: CASSATKPGRNTGELFF.

As to this clone: Other nucleotide sequences in the sample specify the same CDR3. The rearrangement joins TRBV5-1 to TRBJ2-5; 7 bases line up with TRBD2. The CDR3 extends over 13 amino acids. V lost 2 bases, J lost 3 bases, and 1 base stayed unmatched. The germline V gene encodes CDR1 SGHRS and CDR2 YFSETQ. CDR3 DNA: TGCGCCAGCAGCTTAGCGGGGAAAGAGACCCAGTACTTC. Protein sequence: CASSLAGKETQYF.

This chain links TRBV4-3 with TRBJ2-5; 10 bases fit TRBD2. Germline CDR1 reads LGHNA; CDR2 reads YSLEER. This CDR3 is 16 amino acids long. V dropped 3 bases and J dropped 2; count of bases not matched to a gene: 6. CDR3 sequence reads: CASSQGAGGAQETQYF. In DNA, the CDR3 is TGCGCCAGCAGCCAGGGAGCGGGAGGGGCGCAAGAGACCCAGTACTTC.

Many counts were recorded for this clone. The chain joins TRBV7-8 to TRBJ2-7; D might be TRBD2 (5 bases). The CDR3 is 14 amino acids. Germline V gene sequence: CDR1 SGHVS, CDR2 FQNEAQ. V gave up 5 bases and J gave up 6 bases, with 17 bases separating them. In DNA, the CDR3 is TGTGCCAGCAGCACATCGGGCCCAGCGGCCGAGCAGTACTTC. It is translated as CASSTSGPAAEQYF.

The rearrangement links TRBV5-1 to TRBJ2-7, with a possible D match to TRBD1 (5 bases). The V and J ends lost 3 bases and 7 bases respectively, with 20 bases between them. This CDR3 comprises 15 residues. Germline-derived CDR1 and CDR2 are SGHRS and YFSETQ. The CDR3 DNA is TGCGCCAGCAGCTCTTTGACAGCCAGTGGGGCTGAGCAGTACTTC. As protein: CASSSLTASGAEQYF.

The chain uses TRBV7-2 and TRBJ2-1, with TRBD2 matching over 12 bases. The V gene end was trimmed by 1 base and the J gene end by 3 bases; junction bases not matched to a gene: 1. The germline V gene has CDR1 SGHTA and CDR2 FQGNSA. The CDR3 sequence is 16 residues long. The DNA of the CDR3 is TGTGCCAGCAGCTTAGAGACTAGCGGGGGCTACAATGAGCAGTTCTTC. It yields the protein CASSLETSGGYNEQFF.

V gene TRBV2 combines with J gene TRBJ2-1; D remains unclear. Germline lookup yields CDR1 SNHLY and CDR2 FYNNEI. CDR3 size: 12 residues. The germline V and J ends were trimmed by 6 bases and 7 bases, with 10 bases remaining between them. The CDR3 region has the DNA TGTGCCAGCAGGGGCGATAGAAATGAGCAGTTCTTC. Protein: CASRGDRNEQFF.

The CDR3 spells CASSSPSGGSTDTQYF. In nucleotides, the CDR3 is TGTGCCAGCAGTTCCCCTAGCGGGGGGTCGACAGATACGCAGTATTTT. The chain links TRBV6-5 to TRBJ2-3, with 11 bases matching TRBD2. Germline assignment: CDR1 MNHEY and CDR2 SVGAGI. V trimming: 4 bases; J trimming: 3 bases; junction bases outside the gene matches: 6. This CDR3 has 16 amino acids.

The chain links TRBV7-9 to TRBJ2-2; TRBD2 aligns across 7 bases. Trimming cost V 5 bases and J 1 base; bases outside gene matches: 4. The CDR3 is 15 residues long. Per germline, CDR1 SEHNR and CDR2 FQNEAQ (reference sequence). CDR3 coding DNA: TGTGCCAGCAGCCTCCCGGGGGGGAACACCGGGGAGCTGTTTTTT. The encoded protein is CASSLPGGNTGELFF.

This clone occurred a few times. CDR3 sequence: CAWSVLFEAFF. CDR3 in DNA: TGTGCCTGGAGTGTACTATTTGAAGCTTTCTTT. The chain carries TRBV30 and TRBJ1-1; D uncertain. CDR3 length equals 11 residues. Trimming stripped 0 bases from V and 7 bases from J, with 6 bases between. Germline V lookup: CDR1 GTSNPN, CDR2 SVGIG (reference sequence).

The chain uses TRBV2 and TRBJ2-3, with a possible D match to TRBD2 (5 bases). The CDR3 runs 13 residues. CDR1 is SNHLY and CDR2 is FYNNEI in the germline V gene. Trimming removed 6 bases from V and 2 bases from J, with 9 bases in between. The CDR3 reads CASSGEITDTQYF. DNA of the CDR3: TGTGCCAGCAGCGGGGAAATCACAGATACGCAGTATTTT. Full variable domain (rest looked up from reference TRBV2 and TRBJ2-3): EPEVTQTPSHQVTQMGQEVILRCVPISNHLYFYWYRQILGQKVEFLVSFYNNEISEKSEIFDDQFSVERPDGSNFTLKIRSTKLEDSAMYFCASSGEITDTQYFGPGTRLTVL.

The CDR3 reads CASSYSVNNEQFF. As DNA, the CDR3 is TGTGCCAGCAGTTACTCGGTTAACAATGAGCAGTTCTTC. The V gene is TRBV6-6, the J gene TRBJ2-1; D gene ambiguous. This CDR3 has 13 amino acids. The V and J ends lost 0 bases and 5 bases respectively, with 5 bases between them. Germline V lookup: CDR1 MNHNY, CDR2 SVGAGI (reference sequence).

The V call is TRBV30, the J call TRBJ1-5; 8 bases are shared with TRBD1. In germline, CDR1 is GTSNPN, CDR2 SVGIG (reference sequence). The CDR3 covers 15 residues. The V and J ends lost 2 bases and 4 bases, in that order; junction bases with no gene match: 7. Here the CDR3 DNA reads TGTGCCTGGAGTCTGCGGGACAGGAGGAATCAGCCCCAGCATTTT. Amino acids: CAWSLRDRRNQPQHF.

The V call is TRBV5-1, the J call TRBJ2-5; 15 nucleotides match TRBD2. The CDR3 runs 17 residues. Germline assignment: CDR1 SGHRS and CDR2 YFSETQ. The trim removed 2 bases at V and 2 bases at J, leaving 4 bases unmatched. CDR3 DNA sequence: TGCGCCAGCAGCTTTTCCGGACTAGCGGGGGGGCAAGAGACCCAGTACTTC. Translating it yields CASSFSGLAGGQETQYF.

The rearrangement joins TRBV5-1 to TRBJ2-2; 7 bases are a match to TRBD2. This CDR3 has 16 amino acids. Germline lookup yields CDR1 SGHRS and CDR2 YFSETQ. J lost 5 bases, V lost 4 bases, and 11 bases had no gene match. CDR3 sequence (DNA): TGCGCCAGCAGCCACCGACGGGGGGTAGGGACCGGGGAGCTGTTTTTT. It encodes CASSHRRGVGTGELFF.

The sample holds one count of this clone. This chain joins TRBV7-9 and TRBJ2-5; 8 positions agree with TRBD2. The CDR3 has 14 residues. Germline V CDR1 and CDR2: SEHNR, FQNEAQ (reference sequence). The junction had 3 bases not matched to a gene; V was cut back by 5 bases and J by 1 base. This chain's CDR3 is CASSEAGAQETQYF. CDR3 DNA: TGTGCCAGCAGCGAAGCGGGAGCCCAAGAGACCCAGTACTTC.

This sequence joins TRBV7-2 and TRBJ2-4; possible D gene TRBD2, 6 bases. The CDR3 covers 17 residues. Trimming pared 6 bases from V and 0 bases from J, leaving 18 bases between. Germline CDR1 SGHTA, CDR2 FQGNSA. This CDR3 reads CASRLHPAGLAKNIQYF. The CDR3 nucleotides are TGTGCCAGCAGATTACACCCCGCGGGATTAGCCAAAAACATTCAGTACTTC. Combining the CDR3 with reference TRBV7-2 and TRBJ2-4 gives the whole variable domain GAGVSQSPSNKVTEKGKDVELRCDPISGHTALYWYRQSLGQGLEFLIYFQGNSAPDKSGLPSDRFSAERTGGSVSTLTIQRTQQEDSAVYLCASRLHPAGLAKNIQYFGAGTRLSVL.

V and J are TRBV29-1 and TRBJ2-4, with 9 nucleotides matching TRBD1. Germline CDR1 is SQVTM and CDR2 is ANQGSEA. V was clipped by 7 bases and J by 1 base; unmatched bases: 8. CDR3 length equals 15 residues. The DNA for the CDR3 is TGCAGCGCAACATCCGGGACAGGGGCCAAAAACATTCAGTACTTC. This sequence encodes CSATSGTGAKNIQYF.

This clone has a handful of counts. This chain connects TRBV2 to TRBJ2-7; 13 nucleotides align to TRBD2. Germline CDR1 reads SNHLY; CDR2 reads FYNNEI. The CDR3 totals 17 residues. The trim removed 3 bases at V and 4 bases at J, leaving 9 bases unmatched. CDR3 amino acids: CASSDPGTSGNGYEQYF. The CDR3 DNA sequence: TGTGCCAGCAGTGACCCGGGGACTAGCGGGAACGGGTACGAGCAGTACTTC.

The chain's CDR3 is CAGTGVAGANVLTF. The CDR3 coding sequence is TGTGCCGGTACAGGGGTCGCTGGGGCCAACGTCCTGACTTTC. This rearrangement joins TRBV7-2 to TRBJ2-6, with 7 bases lining up with TRBD1. The junction had 6 bases not matched to a gene; V was cut back by 11 bases and J by 2 bases. Germline V gene sequence: CDR1 SGHTA, CDR2 FQGNSA. CDR3 length: 14 residues.

V gene TRBV10-1 combines with J gene TRBJ1-5; tentatively, D is TRBD1 (6 bases). V lost 5 bases and J 8 bases, leaving 19 bases between the germline ends. CDR1 WNHNN and CDR2 SYGVQD come from the germline V gene (reference sequence). The CDR3 is made up of 15 amino acids. The CDR3 here is CASSFGGAPVEPQHF. The CDR3 nucleotides are TGCGCCAGCAGTTTTGGGGGGGCGCCAGTGGAGCCCCAGCATTTT.

This clone was recorded a few times. This rearrangement joins TRBV10-3 to TRBJ1-2, with D perhaps matching TRBD1 (5 bases). The CDR3 runs 12 residues. Per germline, CDR1 ENHRY and CDR2 SYGVKD. The V gene lost 7 bases and the J gene lost 4 bases, with 10 bases spanning the gap. The CDR3 spells CAINGGTYGYTF. CDR3 coding DNA: TGTGCCATCAACGGCGGGACCTATGGCTACACCTTC.